This is a list of T cell receptor beta chains from one sample in a study of T cell responses to AZD1222 COVID-19 vaccine. Libraries were prepared by immunoSEQ multiplex PCR; TCRdb keeps only in-frame clonotypes and omits some of them. This table holds 150,000 to 180,000 clones, about nine tenths found once. The sample was peripheral blood, taken on day 0 of MenACWY control vaccination. Receptors were obtained from an adult in good health. The CDR3 runs from the conserved cysteine through the conserved F or W. The D gene is left open where the match is weak. Size is stated for part of the rows, as once, few or many counts, or as a class when the clone is expanded.

- 14 TRBJ1-2 TRBV2 - TGTGCCAGCAGTGAAGTCGACAGTTGGGATGGCTACACCTTC CASSEVDSWDGYTF
- 15 TRBJ1-1 TRBV5-4 - TGTGCCAGCAGCTTGGAGGCTCAGCCAGGCACTGAAGCTTTCTTT CASSLEAQPGTEAFF
- 15 TRBJ2-7 TRBV10-3 - TGTGCCACCTTGTGGCGAACTTCGCCATCCTACGAGCAGTACTTC CATLWRTSPSYEQYF
- 15 TRBJ2-7 TRBV5-6 - TGTGCCAGCAGCTTTCAGGACATCGGGTCCTACGAGCAGTACTTC CASSFQDIGSYEQYF
- 15 TRBJ2-3 TRBV19 TRBD2 TGTGCCAGTAGTATAGGTAGCGGGCAGACAGATACGCAGTATTTT CASSIGSGQTDTQYF
- 20 TRBJ2-7 TRBV28 TRBD2 TGTGCCAGCAGTCCCCGGACAGGAGCGGGACTAGCGGGAGTGAGGTACGAGCAGTACTTC CASSPRTGAGLAGVRYEQYF
- 15 TRBJ2-1 TRBV19 - TGTGCCAGTAGTATTGTCGACAGCTCCTACAATGAGCAGTTCTTC CASSIVDSSYNEQFF
- 15 TRBJ1-6 TRBV5-1 - TGCGCCAGCAGCTTGGACGGGCCTAGTAATTCACCCCTCCACTTT CASSLDGPSNSPLHF
- 13 TRBJ1-1 TRBV6-6 - TGTGCCAGCAGTTACGAGGTGGGCACTGAAGCTTTCTTT CASSYEVGTEAFF
- 16 TRBJ2-3 TRBV18 TRBD1 TGTGCCAGCTCACGGACCGGGACAGGGGGCACAGATACGCAGTATTTT CASSRTGTGGTDTQYF
- 16 TRBJ1-4 TRBV28 - TGTGCCAGCAGTTTTCGGGGAATTGGGGCCAATGAAAAACTGTTTTTT CASSFRGIGANEKLFF
- 15 TRBJ1-5 TRBV28 - TGTGCCAGCACAGTCCCCGGACAGATTTATCAGCCCCAGCATTTT CASTVPGQIYQPQHF
- 14 TRBJ1-1 TRBV28 - TGTGCCAGCAGCGGACCTAACCACCCCGCTGAAGCTTTCTTT CASSGPNHPAEAFF
- 16 TRBJ2-2 TRBV7-2 - TGTGCCAGCAGCCCGAAGCCACGAACTAACACCGGGGAGCTGTTTTTT CASSPKPRTNTGELFF
- 14 TRBJ1-4 TRBV11-3 - TGTGCCAGCAGCTTATCAGGGTCCGGGGAAAAACTGTTTTTT CASSLSGSGEKLFF
- 15 TRBJ1-2 TRBV18 - TGTGCCAGCTCACCTTCCGAGGTAGAGGGCTATGGCTACACCTTC CASSPSEVEGYGYTF
- 15 TRBJ1-1 TRBV6-6 - TGTGCCAGCAACCGACCGACAGGACAGAACACTGAAGCTTTCTTT CASNRPTGQNTEAFF
- 16 TRBJ1-6 TRBV6-5 TRBD1 TGTGCCAGCAGTTACACCCGACAGGGATTAGGTTCACCCCTCCACTTT CASSYTRQGLGSPLHF
once 16 TRBJ1-2 TRBV5-1 TRBD1 TGCGCCAGCAGCTATTCGACAGGGGGCGCAGGCTATGGCTACACCTTC CASSYSTGGAGYGYTF
- 15 TRBJ2-3 TRBV2 TRBD2 TGTGCCAGCAGTGACCCGGGACTAGCGGGAGATACGCAGTATTTT CASSDPGLAGDTQYF
- 12 TRBJ1-1 TRBV30 TRBD1 TGTGCCGGAGGACAGGGCCTGACTGAAGCTTTCTTT CAGGQGLTEAFF
- 15 TRBJ2-2 TRBV9 - TGTGCCAGCAGTGAACAGGGAGTCAACACCGGGGAGCTGTTTTTT CASSEQGVNTGELFF
- 12 TRBJ2-7 TRBV18 - TGTGCCAGCTCACCTTCTAGCTACGAGCAGTACTTC CASSPSSYEQYF
- 14 TRBJ2-3 TRBV3-1/TRBV3-2 - TGTGCCAGCAGCCATGGGCCGTTGGCAGATACGCAGTATTTT CASSHGPLADTQYF
few 11 TRBJ2-7 TRBV29-1 - TGCAGCGTTGGCGGCCCCTACGAGCAGTACTTC CSVGGPYEQYF
- 13 TRBJ1-2 TRBV6-5 - TGTGCCAGCAGTTACGAGCAGGGCTATGGCTACACCTTC CASSYEQGYGYTF
- 18 TRBJ1-2 TRBV9 TRBD1 TGTGCCAGCAGCCGAGAGGCGGTATGGACAGGGTCGAACTATGGCTACACCTTC CASSREAVWTGSNYGYTF
few 16 TRBJ1-2 TRBV9 - TGTGCCAGCAGCGGGCGGCGGACAAATTGGGGCTATGGCTACACCTTC CASSGRRTNWGYGYTF
- 15 TRBJ2-1 TRBV28 - TGTGCCAGCAGTTCGGTTACAGACAGGTTTGGGGAGCAGTTCTTC CASSSVTDRFGEQFF
- 15 TRBJ1-5 TRBV24-1 TRBD1 TGTGCCACCAGTGATCGCACAGGGGTGGGCCAGCCCCAGCATTTT CATSDRTGVGQPQHF
- 14 TRBJ1-4 TRBV5-4 - TGTGCCAGCAGCTTGATCCCACAGAGTCGAAAACTGTTTTTT CASSLIPQSRKLFF
- 14 TRBJ2-3 TRBV27 - TGTGCCAGCAGTTGGGCGGAGGACACAGATACGCAGTATTTT CASSWAEDTDTQYF
- 14 TRBJ2-1 TRBV6-6 TRBD2 TGTGCCAGCATCCGGGGGGGCACCTACAATGAGCAGTTCTTC CASIRGGTYNEQFF
- 14 TRBJ2-7 TRBV19 TRBD1 TGTGCCAGTAGTATAGCCGGGACAGAGTACGAGCAGTACTTC CASSIAGTEYEQYF
- 15 TRBJ2-1 TRBV19 TRBD2 TGTGCCAGTATGACTAGCGGGAGCTTTATTGGTGAGCAGTTCTTC CASMTSGSFIGEQFF
- 18 TRBJ1-3 TRBV7-2 - TGTGCCAGCAGCTCCCGGGACACACAACACCTCTCTGGAAACACCATATATTTT CASSSRDTQHLSGNTIYF
- 15 TRBJ1-1 TRBV7-9 - TGTGCCAGCAGCTTAGGGTTCACTGGTAGGACTGAAGCTTTCTTT CASSLGFTGRTEAFF
- 15 TRBJ1-6 TRBV12-5 - TGTGCTAGTGGTTTGGTACAGGGTGTCGGTTCACCCCTCCACTTT CASGLVQGVGSPLHF
few 14 TRBJ1-5 TRBV2 - TGTGCCAGCAGTTACGACTCCTCCAATCAGCCCCAGCATTTT CASSYDSSNQPQHF
- 15 TRBJ1-1 TRBV24-1 TRBD1 TGTGCCACCAGTGGGACAGGGGTTTTGGGCACTGAAGCTTTCTTT CATSGTGVLGTEAFF
once 15 TRBJ1-5 TRBV7-8 TRBD1 TGTGCCAGCAGCTCAGGGACAGTTAGCAATCAGCCCCAGCATTTT CASSSGTVSNQPQHF
- 16 TRBJ1-1 TRBV19 TRBD1 TGTGCCAGTAGTATAGACGACAGGGAGTGGTTCACTGAAGCTTTCTTT CASSIDDREWFTEAFF
- 14 TRBJ1-5 TRBV28 - TGTGCCAGCAGTTTCGACAGTAGCAATCAGCCCCAGCATTTT CASSFDSSNQPQHF
- 15 TRBJ2-2 TRBV19 TRBD2 TGTGCCAGTAGTATAAGCGGGGCGGGCACCGGGGAGCTGTTTTTT CASSISGAGTGELFF
- 14 TRBJ2-2 TRBV6-5 - TGTGCCAGCAGGTCAAAGTGGGCCACCGGGGAGCTGTTTTTT CASRSKWATGELFF
- 22 TRBJ2-6 TRBV21-1 - TGTGCCAGCAGCAATGGACAGGGTGCGATGGTGGGGTTCAACTCTGGGGCCAACGTCCTGACTTTC CASSNGQGAMVGFNSGANVLTF
- 14 TRBJ1-6 TRBV27 - TGTGCCAGCAGTTTCTCTAGGAATGATTCACCCCTCCACTTT CASSFSRNDSPLHF
- 17 TRBJ2-3 TRBV14 TRBD2 TGTGCCAGCAGCCTAAATGCGGGACTAGCGGGAACAGATACGCAGTATTTT CASSLNAGLAGTDTQYF
- 11 TRBJ2-7 TRBV29-1 - TGCAGCGGAGTCGAAGCTCACGAGCAGTACTTC CSGVEAHEQYF
- 11 TRBJ1-1 TRBV6-5 - TGTGCCAGCGGAAAGTATGCTGAAGCTTTCTTT CASGKYAEAFF
- 16 TRBJ2-2 TRBV7-3 - TGTGCCAGCAGCCTTTCGGGAGTCGGGAACACCGGGGAGCTGTTTTTT CASSLSGVGNTGELFF
- 15 TRBJ2-1 TRBV5-4 TRBD2 TGTGCCAGCAGCTCCGGGACTAGCGGGGAAGATGAGCAGTTCTTC CASSSGTSGEDEQFF
- 15 TRBJ2-3 TRBV12-5 TRBD2 TGTGCTAGTGGTTTGGAGAGACTAGCGGGAGATACGCAGTATTTT CASGLERLAGDTQYF
- 13 TRBJ1-4 TRBV7-9 - TGTGCCAGCAGCTTAGAAGGTCAGGGCCGACTGTTTTTT CASSLEGQGRLFF